The 32 T cell receptor beta chains in this list originate from one sample, sequenced in a study of T cells in Graves' hyperthyroidism and ophthalmopathy. The CDR3 regions of TCR beta were amplified from RNA transcripts. HTBI primers were used for first-round RT-PCR of the TCR CDR3. TCRdb used MiXCR to reprocess the multiplex PCR reads, holding one entry per CDR3 protein. The sample consists of just over 550,000 distinct CDR3 sequences, 40% to 55% of them appearing once. The source material was peripheral blood or thyroid tissue (not recorded which). The receptors come from a young woman with Graves' hyperthyroidism.

This clonotype came up many times. V and J are TRBV29-1 and TRBJ2-2; no definite D call. Germline CDR1 and CDR2: SQVTM and ANQGSEA. V lost 6 bases and J lost 8, with 13 bases in between. This CDR3 has 12 amino acids. In DNA form, the CDR3 reads TGCAGCGTACAGTCAGCCCCAGGGGAGCTGTTTTTT. Protein sequence: CSVQSAPGELFF.

The CDR3 nucleotides are TGTGCCAGCAGCCAAATAACAGGGTATGGGAGGTACGAGCAGTACTTC. It codes for CASSQITGYGRYEQYF. V is TRBV14 and J is TRBJ2-7; perhaps D is TRBD1 or TRBD2 (6 bases each). Germline CDR1 reads SGHDN; CDR2 reads FVKESK. There are 16 residues in the CDR3. The ends were cut back, 2 bases at V and 4 bases at J, with 18 bases in the middle.

The chain employs TRBV15 and TRBJ1-4, with D maybe TRBD1 (5 bases). Trimming left V 8 bases short and J 10 bases short, with 20 bases between. This CDR3 contains 14 residues. In germline, CDR1 is LNHNV, CDR2 YYDKDF (reference sequence). In nucleotides, the CDR3 is TGTGCCACCTCTACGGGGCAGGAGAGCGTAAAACTGTTTTTT. It is translated as CATSTGQESVKLFF.

The chain carries TRBV7-9 and TRBJ1-2; D is unresolved. Per germline, CDR1 SEHNR and CDR2 FQNEAQ (reference sequence). V shed 0 bases and J shed 6 bases, with 14 bases lying between them. The CDR3 is 15 amino acids. The CDR3 here is CASSLAEGATHGYTF. CDR3 bases: TGTGCCAGCAGCTTAGCTGAGGGCGCTACCCATGGCTACACCTTC.

At least ten counts were recorded for this clonotype. The CDR3 coding sequence is TGCAGCGTTGAAGAGGAGGGCAGGGCCTCCTACGAGCAGTACTTC. The encoded protein is CSVEEEGRASYEQYF. The chain joins TRBV29-1 to TRBJ2-7, with TRBD2 as a possible D gene (6 bases). In germline, CDR1 is SQVTM, CDR2 ANQGSEA. Deletions cut 0 bases from V and 0 bases from J, with 12 bases between. The CDR3 is 15 amino acids.

This clonotype came up many times. At one boundary the junction diverges from the germline segment, which might be a read error. The CDR3 DNA reads as TGTGCCAGCAGCCCCGGTAGTAGCCATCAGCCCCAGCATTTT. This translates into CASSPGSSHQPQHF. The chain uses TRBV11-2 and TRBJ1-5; D call uncertain. The germline V gene encodes CDR1 SGHAT and CDR2 FQNNGV. The CDR3 sequence is 14 residues long.

This clonotype was picked up a small number of times. This CDR3 is CASSLDSAANYGYTF. In DNA, the CDR3 is TGTGCCAGCAGCTTAGATTCGGCGGCTAACTATGGCTACACCTTC. The V and J genes are TRBV7-2 and TRBJ1-2, with D hard to call. Trimming pared 1 base from V and 0 bases from J, leaving 9 bases between. The germline gives CDR1 SGHTA, CDR2 FQGNSA. The CDR3 is 15 amino acids.

This clonotype was seen just once. The rearrangement uses TRBV29-1 and TRBJ1-1, with a tentative D call TRBD1 (5 bases). Germline loops: CDR1 SQVTM, CDR2 ANQGSEA. Trimming took 7 bases from V and 5 from J, leaving 26 bases between them. The CDR3 spans 16 residues. CDR3 protein: CSAEGLSHQGGTEAFF. DNA for the CDR3: TGCAGCGCGGAAGGGTTAAGTCACCAGGGAGGGACTGAAGCTTTCTTT.

J is TRBJ2-7 and V is TRBV7-2, with D possibly TRBD1 on 6 matching bases. Germline values: CDR1 SGHTA, CDR2 FQGNSA. Deletions cut 3 bases from V and 3 bases from J, with 12 bases between. The CDR3 is 14 residues long. CDR3 sequence (DNA): TGTGCCAGCAGCTTGGCTCAGGGGATCTACGAGCAGTACTTC. Its translation is CASSLAQGIYEQYF.

The chain has TRBV7-8 and TRBJ1-1; possibly TRBD1 for D (6 bases). V dropped 7 bases and J dropped 5 bases, with 23 bases sitting between them. Germline V gene data show CDR1 as SGHVS and CDR2 as FQNEAQ. The CDR3 loop spans 16 amino acids. CDR3 sequence: CASTPPAGGGRTEAFF. CDR3 sequence (DNA): TGTGCCAGCACCCCCCCTGCGGGGGGCGGTCGTACTGAAGCTTTCTTT.

This clonotype occurred a few times. The chain couples TRBV20-1 to TRBJ1-2; D not resolved. Trimming cost V 0 bases and J 3 bases, with 11 bases left between them. The CDR3 has 14 amino acids. Germline V lookup: CDR1 DFQATT, CDR2 SNEGSKA (reference sequence). Here the CDR3 reads CSARDQRRDYGYTF. For the CDR3, the DNA is TGCAGTGCTAGAGATCAGAGACGGGACTATGGCTACACCTTC.

This chain joins TRBV25-1 and TRBJ2-2, with D uncertain. The length of the CDR3 is 15 residues. The V gene lost 1 base and the J gene lost 5 bases, with 11 bases spanning the gap. Germline CDR1 is MGHDK and CDR2 is SYGVNS. The CDR3 coding sequence is TGTGCCAGCAGTGAATTCGGGTCGCGGACCGGGGAGCTGTTTTTT. Amino acids: CASSEFGSRTGELFF.

The chain couples TRBV29-1 to TRBJ1-1, with D unresolved. Trimming removed 8 bases at V and 3 bases at J, with 13 bases between. Looked up from germline, CDR1 is SQVTM and CDR2 is ANQGSEA. CDR3 length equals 12 residues. CDR3 region: CSSTVADTEAFF. The CDR3 region has the DNA TGCAGCAGTACTGTCGCGGACACTGAAGCTTTCTTT.

This clonotype was recorded many times. V usage is TRBV24-1 and J usage is TRBJ1-2, with 10 nucleotides matching TRBD1. The germline V gene encodes CDR1 KGHDR and CDR2 SFDVKD. This CDR3 is 14 amino acids long. The V segment lost 3 bases and the J segment 7 bases; nucleotides outside the gene matches: 4. The CDR3 DNA is TGTGCCACCAGTGATAACCGGGACAGGGGTGGCTACACCTTC. This translates into CATSDNRDRGGYTF.

The CDR3 DNA follows: TGTGCCAGCAGTGGTACGGGGGGCCTCACTGAAGCTTTCTTT. This sequence encodes CASSGTGGLTEAFF. The rearrangement links TRBV11-2 to TRBJ1-1; D is possibly TRBD1 (6 bases). Trimming cost V 6 bases and J 4 bases, with 15 bases left between them. Germline CDR1 SGHAT, CDR2 FQNNGV. The CDR3 contains 14 residues.

This clonotype was detected only a few times. V gene TRBV2 combines with J gene TRBJ1-1; a possible D gene is TRBD1 (5 bases). Germline V gene sequence: CDR1 SNHLY, CDR2 FYNNEI. V shed 10 bases and J shed 1 base, with 16 bases lying between them. The CDR3 totals 14 residues. The CDR3 nucleotides are TGTGCCACCAAGGGGCAGACATCGAACACTGAAGCTTTCTTT. Amino acids: CATKGQTSNTEAFF.

This clonotype was seen more than once but under ten times. The chain uses TRBV7-9 and TRBJ1-3, with 7 bases that match TRBD1. The ends lost 3 bases at V and 4 bases at J; junction bases unmatched: 3. Germline assignment: CDR1 SEHNR and CDR2 FQNEAQ (reference sequence). The CDR3 consists of 14 residues. CDR3 sequence: CASSLTGLGNTIYF. Here the CDR3 DNA reads TGTGCCAGCAGCTTGACAGGGCTCGGAAACACCATATATTTT.

The chain has TRBV2 and TRBJ2-7; D not certain. Germline CDR1 is SNHLY and CDR2 is FYNNEI. V lost 5 bases to trimming and J lost 6 bases, with 5 bases between them. The CDR3 loop spans 10 amino acids. This CDR3 reads CASSNREQYF. The CDR3 DNA reads TGTGCCAGCAGTAACCGCGAGCAGTACTTC. Combining the CDR3 with reference TRBV2 and TRBJ2-7 gives the whole variable domain EPEVTQTPSHQVTQMGQEVILRCVPISNHLYFYWYRQILGQKVEFLVSFYNNEISEKSEIFDDQFSVERPDGSNFTLKIRSTKLEDSAMYFCASSNREQYFGPGTRLTVT.

The V and J genes are TRBV5-1 and TRBJ2-7; TRBD2 aligns across 9 bases. CDR3 length: 14 amino acids. Germline CDR1 and CDR2: SGHRS and YFSETQ. Trimming removed 5 bases from V and 3 bases from J; junction bases left unmatched: 6. CDR3 sequence (DNA): TGCGCCAGCAGAGAGGCGGGGGGGGACTACGAGCAGTACTTC. It encodes CASREAGGDYEQYF.

The V and J genes are TRBV20-1 and TRBJ2-7, with D unresolved. The CDR3 spans 14 residues. CDR1 is DFQATT and CDR2 is SNEGSKA in the germline V gene (reference sequence). Trimming pared 1 base from V and 0 bases from J, leaving 10 bases between. The CDR3 nucleotides read TGCAGTGCTAGAGCTAACCCCGGCTCCTACGAGCAGTACTTC. It encodes CSARANPGSYEQYF.

The chain recombines TRBV25-1 with TRBJ1-1; D gene ambiguous. With 5 bases removed from V and 1 base from J, the gap between germline ends came to 14 bases. The CDR3 extends over 15 amino acids. CDR1 MGHDK and CDR2 SYGVNS come from the germline V gene. The CDR3 sequence is CASSFYRATNTEAFF. In DNA form, the CDR3 reads TGTGCCAGCAGTTTCTACCGGGCTACGAACACTGAAGCTTTCTTT.

The gene calls are TRBV19 and TRBJ2-7; D unclear. The CDR3 totals 13 residues. Germline V CDR1 and CDR2: LNHDA, SQIVND (reference sequence). The V end lost 8 bases, the J end lost 0 bases, and 11 bases lay between the germline ends. The CDR3 spells CASCQWNSYEQYF. CDR3 bases: TGTGCCAGTTGTCAATGGAACTCCTACGAGCAGTACTTC.

The chain uses TRBV7-2 and TRBJ1-1, with a possible D match to TRBD1 (5 bases). Trimming removed 6 bases from V and 4 bases from J, with 15 bases in between. This CDR3 region has 14 residues. Germline V CDR1 and CDR2: SGHTA, FQGNSA. CDR3 in DNA: TGTGCCAGCAGTGCATCGGCAGGGTCCACTGAAGCTTTCTTT. Translation: CASSASAGSTEAFF.

The chain uses TRBV29-1 and TRBJ1-2, with a tentative D call TRBD1 (5 bases). Germline V gives CDR1 SQVTM, CDR2 ANQGSEA. The CDR3 sequence is 10 residues long. Trimming removed 8 bases at V and 8 bases at J, with 12 bases between. The CDR3 here is CSTRGEGYTF. CDR3 DNA: TGCAGCACGAGAGGGGAGGGCTACACCTTC. Variable domain in full (rest from reference TRBV29-1 and TRBJ1-2): SAVISQKPSRDICQRGTSLTIQCQVDSQVTMMFWYRQQPGQSLTLIATANQGSEATYESGFVIDKFPISRPNLTFSTLTVSNMSPEDSSIYLCSTRGEGYTFGSGTRLTVV.

V and J are TRBV24-1 and TRBJ2-5; tentative D call: TRBD1 (5 bases). Germline lookup yields CDR1 KGHDR and CDR2 SFDVKD. This CDR3 spans 11 amino acids. The CDR3 nucleotides read TGTGCTAGAGGCCAGGGAGAGACCCAGTACTTC. Protein sequence: CARGQGETQYF.

CDR3 coding DNA: TGTGCCAGCAGCGTAGATAGCGGGCAGGGCTTAAACACTGAAGCTTTCTTT. Protein sequence: CASSVDSGQGLNTEAFF. This sequence joins TRBV9 and TRBJ1-1, with a weak D call TRBD1 (5 bases). Germline CDR1 and CDR2: SGDLS and YYNGEE. CDR3 length equals 17 residues. V was shortened by 0 bases and J by 2 bases, with 17 bases between the two germline ends.

The rearrangement links TRBV2 to TRBJ1-2; D gene ambiguous. The CDR3 runs 16 residues. Looked up from germline, CDR1 is SNHLY and CDR2 is FYNNEI. V dropped 6 bases and J dropped 8 bases, with 25 bases sitting between them. The CDR3 DNA sequence: TGTGCCAGCAGCGTTGGGCTCAGTTTATACCGAGAAGGCTACACCTTC. This gives the protein CASSVGLSLYREGYTF. The full variable domain, with the rest looked up from reference TRBV2 and TRBJ1-2, is EPEVTQTPSHQVTQMGQEVILRCVPISNHLYFYWYRQILGQKVEFLVSFYNNEISEKSEIFDDQFSVERPDGSNFTLKIRSTKLEDSAMYFCASSVGLSLYREGYTFGSGTRLTVV.

This clonotype was detected only a few times. The J gene is TRBJ1-1, the V gene TRBV11-3; 7 bases fit TRBD1. The V gene's germline CDR1 is SGHNT and CDR2 YENEEA. This CDR3 contains 12 residues. V lost 7 bases, J lost 4 bases, and 3 bases stayed unmatched. CDR3 sequence (DNA): TGTGCCAGCAACCCAGGGGGCACTGAAGCTTTCTTT. Protein product: CASNPGGTEAFF.

There are many counts of this clonotype. The chain recombines TRBV2 with TRBJ1-3; 7 nucleotides agree with TRBD1. This CDR3 is built from 15 residues. Trimming at V came to 9 bases and at J to 0 bases, leaving 8 bases not matched to a gene. Germline assignment: CDR1 SNHLY and CDR2 FYNNEI. DNA of the CDR3: TGTGCCAGTAGGGACAGACGAATCTCTGGAAACACCATATATTTT. Translating it yields CASRDRRISGNTIYF.

This clonotype was detected many times. This chain uses TRBV6-5 with TRBJ2-2; 10 positions match TRBD2. Germline trimming cut 6 bases from V and 4 bases from J; bases unmatched to any gene: 11. CDR1 is MNHEY and CDR2 is SVGAGI in the germline V gene. The CDR3 extends over 17 amino acids. The CDR3 DNA is TGTGCCAGCAGACCGAGTAGGAGCGGGAGGGCCACCGGGGAGCTGTTTTTT. This codes for CASRPSRSGRATGELFF.

This chain links TRBV7-9 with TRBJ2-5; D is uncertain. Germline CDR1 is SEHNR and CDR2 is FQNEAQ (reference sequence). V lost 6 bases, J lost 5 bases, and 7 bases lay in between. There are 11 residues in the CDR3. This CDR3 reads CASRPRETQYF. In nucleotides, the CDR3 is TGTGCCAGCAGGCCGAGGGAGACCCAGTACTTC.

The chain combines TRBV7-9 with TRBJ1-2; no definite D call. Trimming removed 5 bases from V and 6 bases from J, with 16 bases in between. There are 14 residues in the CDR3. Per germline, CDR1 SEHNR and CDR2 FQNEAQ (reference sequence). The CDR3 region is CASSPPRAPDGYTF. The CDR3 coding sequence is TGTGCCAGCAGCCCCCCCCGGGCCCCAGATGGCTACACCTTC.